This T cell receptor (beta chain) was profiled in a study of blood T cell repertoires in COVID-19. The V gene lost 6 bases and the J gene lost 8 bases, with 7 bases spanning the gap. Germline V lookup: CDR1 MNHNY, CDR2 SVGAGI (reference sequence). The CDR3 has 10 residues. Original analysis: Amplification with reference gene primers provided the estimates of nucleated cell counts. Profiled with immunoSEQ multiplex PCR; TCRdb holds only in-frame clones, not every one. Clonal size and the V and J genes are those of that table, whereas D and trimming came from the DNA. In the table there are 65,000 to 95,000 clones, about 88% of which are singletons.

The receptor was derived from a man between 65 and 79 years old with active or convalescent COVID-19. V and J are TRBV6-6 and TRBJ1-2; D is unclear. Source material: peripheral blood. The CDR3 DNA reads TGTGCCAGCAGCCTGGGCGGCTACACCTTC. Protein sequence: CASSLGGYTF.